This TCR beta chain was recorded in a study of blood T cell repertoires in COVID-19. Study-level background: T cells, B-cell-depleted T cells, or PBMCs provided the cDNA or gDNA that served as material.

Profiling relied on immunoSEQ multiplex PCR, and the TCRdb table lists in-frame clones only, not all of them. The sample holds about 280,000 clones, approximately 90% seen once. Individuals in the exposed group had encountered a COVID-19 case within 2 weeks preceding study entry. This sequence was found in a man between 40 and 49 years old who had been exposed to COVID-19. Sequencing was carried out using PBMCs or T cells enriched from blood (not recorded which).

This CDR3 reads CASSSGPGTGVNEQFF. In DNA form, the CDR3 reads TGCGCCAGCAGCTCCGGGCCCGGGACAGGGGTCAATGAGCAGTTCTTC. The chain carries TRBV5-1 and TRBJ2-1; 10 bases are a match to TRBD1. Germline CDR1 is SGHRS and CDR2 is YFSETQ. This CDR3 spans 16 amino acids. V shed 3 bases and J 6 bases; nucleotides not matched to a gene: 9.